This T cell receptor beta chain was observed in a study of blood T cell repertoires in COVID-19. About the research overall: The samples span acute and convalescent COVID-19 from the United States, Italy and Spain.

Original data processing: Reference gene primers were amplified, and this amplification served to estimate nucleated cell counts. Assay used: immunoSEQ multiplex PCR; TCRdb lists only in-frame clones, some missing. For V, J and clone size, that table is used; D and trimming come from the DNA. Altogether about 190,000 clones are present, around 80% being singletons, with the ten largest covering 2.5% to 3.5%. This CDR3 has 15 residues. V was clipped by 7 bases and J by 7 bases; unmatched bases: 16. Germline assignment: CDR1 MNHNY and CDR2 SVGAGI (reference sequence). This clonotype was sampled from a woman of 80 years or more with active or convalescent COVID-19. The chain employs TRBV6-6 and TRBJ2-7; 7 bases fit TRBD2. The sample comprised peripheral blood. CDR3 loop: CASTQTGGRAREQYF. CDR3 sequence (DNA): TGTGCCAGCACCCAAACGGGGGGTCGGGCGAGAGAGCAGTACTTC.